A single sample is the source of the 30 T cell receptor beta chains below, sequenced in a study of T cell responses to AZD1222 COVID-19 vaccine. The method was immunoSEQ multiplex PCR; TCRdb's version includes in-frame clones alone and lacks a portion of them. The repertoire consists of more than 110,000 clones, with about 93% occurring once and the leading ten covering roughly 9.1%. The source was peripheral blood, collected on day 0 of AZD1222 vaccination. The receptors stem from an adult in good health.

The chain uses TRBV30 and TRBJ1-3; D possibly corresponds to TRBD1 (5 bases). V lost 3 bases and J 0 bases, leaving 18 bases between the germline ends. Germline values: CDR1 GTSNPN, CDR2 SVGIG (reference sequence). The CDR3 runs to 17 residues. CDR3 DNA sequence: TGTGCCTGGAGCGCCCTGATCGGGGGTCACTCTGGAAACACCATATATTTT. This gives the protein CAWSALIGGHSGNTIYF.

The chain combines TRBV25-1 with TRBJ1-5; no clear D gene. The CDR3 covers 13 residues. CDR1 MGHDK and CDR2 SYGVNS come from the germline V gene. V dropped 2 bases and J dropped 6 bases, with 8 bases sitting between them. CDR3 amino acids: CASSEVGSQPQHF. The CDR3 DNA reads as TGTGCCAGCAGTGAAGTGGGGAGTCAGCCCCAGCATTTT.

This chain links TRBV3-1 (or the pseudogene TRBV3-2) with TRBJ2-7; the match to TRBD1 covers 7 bases. The ends lost 5 bases at V and 4 bases at J; junction bases unmatched: 14. There are 16 residues in the CDR3. The germline V gene encodes CDR1 LGHDT and CDR2 YNNKEL (reference sequence). In DNA, the CDR3 is TGTGCCAGCAGCTCTTATGAGGGGGCATCACGGTACGAGCAGTACTTC. Amino acid sequence: CASSSYEGASRYEQYF.

The chain joins TRBV10-3 to TRBJ2-2, with D unresolved. V shed 10 bases and J shed 6 bases, with 12 bases lying between them. Germline CDR1 reads ENHRY; CDR2 reads SYGVKD. The CDR3 has 12 amino acids. The CDR3 sequence is CATSSVAGELFF. The CDR3 DNA reads TGTGCCACCTCTAGTGTCGCCGGGGAGCTGTTTTTT.

The gene calls are TRBV5-5 and TRBJ1-6; 9 bases are shared with TRBD1. The germline CDR1 and CDR2 sequences are SGHKS and YYEKEE (reference sequence). The J segment lost 3 bases and the V segment lost 2 bases, leaving 12 bases of the junction unmatched. The CDR3 spans 19 residues. CDR3: CASSLGHSTGGLYNSPLHF. The CDR3 DNA reads as TGTGCCAGCAGCTTAGGTCATAGCACAGGGGGCCTCTATAATTCACCCCTCCACTTT.

The chain carries TRBV20-1 and TRBJ2-1; possible D gene TRBD2, 6 bases. The germline gives CDR1 DFQATT, CDR2 SNEGSKA (reference sequence). CDR3 length equals 13 residues. Trimming removed 3 bases from V and 4 bases from J, with 10 bases in between. The CDR3 DNA follows: TGCAGTGCTAGTGACGGACTATACAATGAGCAGTTCTTC. Translating gives CSASDGLYNEQFF.

The rearrangement joins TRBV14 to TRBJ1-1, with no clear D. Germline CDR1 and CDR2: SGHDN and FVKESK. Trimming pared 5 bases from V and 4 bases from J, leaving 14 bases between. The CDR3 has 14 residues. The CDR3 DNA sequence: TGTGCCAGCAGCTTTTATGCGAGTTCCACTGAAGCTTTCTTT. Protein product: CASSFYASSTEAFF.

The V call is TRBV5-4, the J call TRBJ1-2, with D hard to call. There are 14 residues in the CDR3. V shed 4 bases and J shed 3 bases, with 13 bases lying between them. Germline CDR1 SGHNT, CDR2 YYREEE (reference sequence). DNA for the CDR3: TGTGCCAGCAGCCCCAGCGGCACTTACTATGGCTACACCTTC. Its translation: CASSPSGTYYGYTF.

The rearrangement uses TRBV12-3 or TRBV12-4 and TRBJ2-1; 7 positions match TRBD1. The V and J ends lost 6 bases and 9 bases, in that order; junction bases with no gene match: 2. This CDR3 region has 11 residues. CDR3 protein: CASSRQGEQFF. Here the CDR3 DNA reads TGTGCCAGCAGCCGACAGGGTGAGCAGTTCTTC.

This clone was detected only a few times. Other DNA sequences in the sample encode the same CDR3. This rearrangement joins TRBV5-1 to TRBJ2-3; 8 nucleotides align to TRBD1. Germline V gene lookup returns CDR1 SGHRS and CDR2 YFSETQ. The CDR3 length is 14 residues. Trimming cost V 4 bases and J 1 base; bases outside gene matches: 2. In DNA, the CDR3 is TGCGCCAGCAGCCCGGGACAGGGCACAGATACGCAGTATTTT. This encodes CASSPGQGTDTQYF.

V is TRBV4-1 and J is TRBJ1-2; a weak D match, TRBD1 (5 bases). CDR3 size: 14 residues. From germline, CDR1 is MGHRA and CDR2 YSYEKL. V was pared by 0 bases and J by 8 bases, with 13 bases between. The CDR3 loop is CASSQEQGSAGYTF. The DNA for the CDR3 is TGCGCCAGCAGCCAAGAGCAGGGCTCGGCGGGCTACACCTTC.

The V call is TRBV5-1, the J call TRBJ1-1; D gene ambiguous. V lost 0 bases to trimming and J lost 0 bases, with 6 bases between them. Germline assignment: CDR1 SGHRS and CDR2 YFSETQ. The CDR3 consists of 14 residues. In DNA, the CDR3 is TGCGCCAGCAGCTTGGACGGCCTGAACACTGAAGCTTTCTTT. Its translation: CASSLDGLNTEAFF.

The genes are TRBV30 and TRBJ2-5, with unresolved D. Looked up from germline, CDR1 is GTSNPN and CDR2 is SVGIG (reference sequence). This CDR3 is built from 13 residues. V was trimmed by 5 bases and J by 5 bases, leaving 15 bases between them. CDR3 in DNA: TGTGCCTGGGGTGACCCCTTCCCGGAGACCCAGTACTTC. Amino acid sequence: CAWGDPFPETQYF.

CDR3 in DNA: TGTGCCAGCAGTGAAGCTCGGGACTCCCTGACCTACGAGCAGTACTTC. Translated, it gives CASSEARDSLTYEQYF. The chain employs TRBV2 and TRBJ2-7; a weak D match, TRBD2 (6 bases). CDR1 and CDR2 (germline): SNHLY, FYNNEI. The CDR3 spans 16 residues. Trimming took 0 bases from V and 2 from J, leaving 14 bases between them.

This chain uses TRBV7-6 with TRBJ1-4, with 7 bases aligning to TRBD1. Looked up from germline, CDR1 is SGHVS and CDR2 is FNYEAQ. V gave up 5 bases and J gave up 12 bases; unmatched junction bases: 6. The CDR3 has 12 amino acids. The CDR3 here is CASSRFRGELFF. Here the CDR3 DNA reads TGTGCCAGCAGCCGTTTCAGGGGGGAACTGTTTTTT.

The gene calls are TRBV6-1 and TRBJ2-3; possible D gene TRBD2, 5 bases. CDR1 is MNHNS and CDR2 is SASEGT in the germline V gene. The V and J ends lost 2 bases and 4 bases respectively, with 13 bases between them. This CDR3 spans 15 amino acids. CDR3 protein: CASSEYEGSADTQYF. The CDR3 DNA reads as TGTGCCAGCAGTGAATATGAAGGGAGTGCAGATACGCAGTATTTT.

Comments on this clone: Other nucleotide sequences from this sample produce the same CDR3. The chain couples TRBV7-3 to TRBJ2-7, with D perhaps TRBD2 (6 bases). Trimming cost V 5 bases and J 5 bases, with 13 bases left between them. Germline V CDR1 and CDR2: SGHTA, FQGTGA. The CDR3 covers 13 residues. The CDR3 DNA follows: TGTGCCAGCAGCCTCAGGCGGGGAGACGAGCAGTACTTC. Translating gives CASSLRRGDEQYF.

The V call is TRBV12-5, the J call TRBJ2-3; D uncertain. The germline V gene has CDR1 LGHNT and CDR2 FRNRAP. V was shortened by 7 bases and J by 2 bases, with 16 bases between the two germline ends. CDR3 length: 15 residues. CDR3 nucleotide sequence: TGTGCTAGTGCCCCTGATAAGGCCCACACAGATACGCAGTATTTT. Protein: CASAPDKAHTDTQYF. Complete variable domain (other parts from reference TRBV12-5 and TRBJ2-3): DARVTQTPRHKVTEMGQEVTMRCQPILGHNTVFWYRQTMMQGLELLAYFRNRAPLDDSGMPKDRFSAEMPDATLATLKIQPSEPRDSAVYFCASAPDKAHTDTQYFGPGTRLTVL.

The chain is built from TRBV5-6 and TRBJ1-2; no clear D. V lost 0 bases and J lost 4, with 7 bases in between. CDR1 SGHDT and CDR2 YYEEEE come from the germline V gene. This CDR3 has 13 amino acids. The CDR3 protein is CASSLVVPYGYTF. CDR3 in DNA: TGTGCCAGCAGCTTGGTCGTTCCCTATGGCTACACCTTC.

CDR3 sequence reads: CASSLGPTNEQFF. The CDR3 bases are TGTGCCAGCAGCTTGGGACCTACAAATGAGCAGTTCTTC. This chain links TRBV7-3 with TRBJ2-1; D may correspond to TRBD1 or TRBD2 (5 bases each). The germline V and J ends were trimmed by 3 bases and 7 bases, with 10 bases remaining between them. The CDR3 runs 13 residues. CDR1 is SGHTA, CDR2 FQGTGA, per germline.

This clone showed up just once. The CDR3 sequence: CASSLAPTRQGATEAFF. Here the CDR3 DNA reads TGTGCCAGCAGCTTGGCTCCGACTCGACAGGGGGCCACTGAAGCTTTCTTT. The genes are TRBV7-4 and TRBJ1-1; 10 bases match TRBD1. CDR1 is SGHVT, CDR2 SQSDAQ, per germline. The V and J ends lost 3 bases and 4 bases, in that order; junction bases with no gene match: 11. The CDR3 consists of 17 residues.

This clone has just one count. The chain joins TRBV24-1 to TRBJ1-2; the D gene is possibly TRBD1 (6 bases). The germline CDR1 and CDR2 sequences are KGHDR and SFDVKD. The V end was cut by 5 bases, the J end by 8 bases, with 14 bases between. There are 13 residues in the CDR3. CDR3 region: CATSAEQGRGYTF. CDR3 sequence (DNA): TGTGCCACCAGTGCAGAACAGGGCCGGGGCTACACCTTC.

The chain joins TRBV9 to TRBJ2-7; D uncertain. The germline gives CDR1 SGDLS, CDR2 YYNGEE. The V and J ends lost 0 bases and 3 bases respectively, with 13 bases between them. This CDR3 is built from 15 residues. The CDR3 DNA sequence: TGTGCCAGCAGCGTAGGGGTTGCCAGCCTCTACGAGCAGTACTTC. It yields the protein CASSVGVASLYEQYF.

The rearrangement joins TRBV6-5 to TRBJ1-4; D is unresolved. V lost 7 bases, J lost 0 bases, and 9 bases lay in between. CDR1 is MNHEY, CDR2 SVGAGI, per germline. The CDR3 spans 14 residues. The CDR3 region has the DNA TGTGCCAGCACTCGGGATGCAACTAATGAAAAACTGTTTTTT. This gives the protein CASTRDATNEKLFF.

The chain is built from TRBV13 and TRBJ2-3; 8 bases are shared with TRBD1. The CDR3 loop spans 18 amino acids. Germline trimming cut 1 base from V and 2 bases from J; bases unmatched to any gene: 11. Germline V CDR1 and CDR2: PRHDT, FYEKMQ (reference sequence). CDR3 sequence reads: CASSLDLGTGFTTDTQYF. The CDR3 bases are TGTGCCAGCAGCTTAGACCTCGGGACAGGTTTTACCACAGATACGCAGTATTTT.

V is TRBV3-1 (or the pseudogene TRBV3-2) and J is TRBJ1-3; D is unclear. CDR3 size: 13 residues. Germline V gene lookup returns CDR1 LGHDT and CDR2 YNNKEL (reference sequence). V was pared by 0 bases and J by 4 bases, with 4 bases between. CDR3: CASSQDPGNTIYF. The CDR3 DNA reads TGTGCCAGCAGCCAAGATCCCGGAAACACCATATATTTT.

The rearrangement links TRBV9 to TRBJ2-1; the match to TRBD2 covers 8 bases. From germline, CDR1 is SGDLS and CDR2 YYNGEE. V shed 6 bases, J shed 2 bases, and the junction held 7 bases outside the gene matches. The CDR3 covers 15 residues. In DNA, the CDR3 is TGTGCCAGCACCCCGGGGGGGATCACCTACAATGAGCAGTTCTTC. Translation gives CASTPGGITYNEQFF.

The genes are TRBV6-5 and TRBJ1-1, with 7 positions matching TRBD1. The CDR3 runs to 14 residues. Germline values: CDR1 MNHEY, CDR2 SVGAGI. V lost 6 bases and J lost 0; bases outside the gene matches: 4. The CDR3 DNA sequence: TGTGCCAGCAGAGGCGGGACAGTGAACACTGAAGCTTTCTTT. Encoded protein: CASRGGTVNTEAFF.

The V call is TRBV2, the J call TRBJ2-7; tentatively, D is TRBD1 (6 bases). The length of the CDR3 is 13 residues. Germline V lookup: CDR1 SNHLY, CDR2 FYNNEI. V lost 9 bases, J lost 2 bases, and 14 bases lay in between. CDR3 region: CARSGARPYEQYF. The CDR3 DNA is TGTGCCAGGTCAGGGGCGCGCCCCTACGAGCAGTACTTC.

This clone was recorded only once. The chain is built from TRBV7-9 and TRBJ2-5, with D possibly TRBD1 on 6 matching bases. V was trimmed by 5 bases and J by 5 bases, leaving 15 bases between them. The CDR3 covers 14 residues. Germline CDR1 and CDR2: SEHNR and FQNEAQ (reference sequence). DNA for the CDR3: TGTGCCAGCAGCGGGCAGGGGCGTGGGGAGACCCAGTACTTC. It translates to CASSGQGRGETQYF. Using reference TRBV7-9 and TRBJ2-5 for the parts outside the CDR3, the full variable domain is DTGVSQNPRHKITKRGQNVTFRCDPISEHNRLYWYRQTLGQGPEFLTYFQNEAQLEKSRLLSDRFSAERPKGSFSTLEIQRTEQGDSAMYLCASSGQGRGETQYFGPGTRLLVL.